These 31 T cell receptor beta chains share one sample of origin, sequenced in a study of blood T cell repertoires in COVID-19. Assay: immunoSEQ multiplex PCR; the TCRdb copy retains only in-frame clones and omits some. This table holds over 150,000 clones, approximately 86% found once. Sequenced sample: peripheral blood. These receptors came from a man aged 55 to 70 with COVID-19, enrolled during active disease.

This clone was detected a few times. The V call is TRBV10-3, the J call TRBJ1-1, with D perhaps matching TRBD1 (5 bases). Trimming shortened V by 6 bases and J by 6 bases, and 17 bases separated the two germline ends. CDR1 and CDR2 (germline): ENHRY, SYGVKD. The CDR3 runs 14 residues. CDR3: CAIRATGEYSEAFF. The CDR3 nucleotides read TGTGCCATCAGAGCAACAGGAGAGTACTCTGAAGCTTTCTTT.

For this clone: One junction end does not reproduce the germline sequence, and a read error may be involved. This chain connects TRBV14 to TRBJ1-2, with 10 bases matching TRBD1. Germline lookup yields CDR1 SGHDN and CDR2 FVKESK. This CDR3 has 13 amino acids. In DNA form, the CDR3 reads TGTGCCAGCAGCCGCTCCGGGACAGGGGTGAATTCCTTC. This sequence encodes CASSRSGTGVNSF.

V gene TRBV27 combines with J gene TRBJ2-5; the D gene is possibly TRBD1 (6 bases). V was cut by 5 bases and J by 0 bases, with 19 bases left in between. The germline V gene has CDR1 MNHEY and CDR2 SMNVEV (reference sequence). The CDR3 length is 17 residues. CDR3 region: CASSPKPGHTYQETQYF. CDR3 sequence (DNA): TGTGCCAGCAGTCCAAAACCGGGACACACCTACCAAGAGACCCAGTACTTC.

A note on this clone: Other DNA variants within this sample encode the same CDR3. CDR3 DNA: TGTGCCAGCAGTTACAGGGGTGGCTACACCTTC. As protein: CASSYRGGYTF. This chain uses TRBV6-5 with TRBJ1-2; D perhaps matches TRBD1 (5 bases). In germline, CDR1 is MNHEY, CDR2 SVGAGI. There are 11 residues in the CDR3. Trimming removed 2 bases at V and 7 bases at J, with 5 bases between.

The gene calls are TRBV6-1 and TRBJ1-2; 8 positions match TRBD1. CDR3 length: 15 amino acids. CDR1 is MNHNS, CDR2 SASEGT, per germline. Losses at the gene ends were 2 bases for V and 4 bases for J; bases not matched to a gene: 6. The CDR3 loop is CASSEKTGEGYGYTF. CDR3 sequence (DNA): TGTGCCAGCAGTGAAAAGACAGGGGAAGGCTATGGCTACACCTTC.

This chain links TRBV15 with TRBJ1-6; 10 nucleotides align to TRBD1. Germline lookup yields CDR1 LNHNV and CDR2 YYDKDF (reference sequence). The V gene end was trimmed by 9 bases and the J gene end by 7 bases; junction bases not matched to a gene: 9. CDR3 length equals 15 residues. The CDR3 nucleotides read TGTGCCACAGGTCCGGGGGGACAGGGGAATTCACCCCTCCACTTT. Protein product: CATGPGGQGNSPLHF.

V gene TRBV18 combines with J gene TRBJ2-3, with TRBD2 matching over 7 bases. V dropped 8 bases and J dropped 1; count of bases not matched to a gene: 6. CDR1 is KGHSH and CDR2 is LQKENI in the germline V gene. The CDR3 is made up of 14 amino acids. The CDR3 nucleotides read TGTGCCAGCAAAGGAAGCGGGGGCACAGATACGCAGTATTTT. The encoded protein is CASKGSGGTDTQYF.

V and J are TRBV19 and TRBJ2-2; 7 bases fit TRBD1. This CDR3 has 13 amino acids. Trimming cost V 4 bases and J 10 bases; bases outside gene matches: 6. The germline V gene encodes CDR1 LNHDA and CDR2 SQIVND (reference sequence). CDR3 DNA sequence: TGTGCCAGTAGTACCGGACAGGCGGAGGAGCTGTTTTTT. Residues: CASSTGQAEELFF.

This chain uses TRBV28 with TRBJ1-2; no firm D call. The CDR3 has 11 residues. In germline, CDR1 is MDHEN, CDR2 SYDVKM. The V gene lost 7 bases and the J gene lost 2 bases, with 5 bases spanning the gap. The CDR3 is CASNENYGYTF. The CDR3 coding sequence is TGTGCCAGCAATGAGAACTATGGCTACACCTTC.

The chain combines TRBV9 with TRBJ2-1; TRBD1 might be the D (8 bases). This CDR3 spans 15 amino acids. The V gene's germline CDR1 is SGDLS and CDR2 YYNGEE. Trimming took 6 bases from V and 7 from J, leaving 20 bases between them. The DNA of the CDR3 is TGTGCCAGCACCAGACAGGGGACTAACTTTAATGAGCAGTTCTTC. This translates into CASTRQGTNFNEQFF.

This clone was detected a few times. This chain uses TRBV7-9 with TRBJ2-7; 7 bases agree with TRBD1. This CDR3 comprises 16 residues. The J segment lost 2 bases and the V segment lost 5 bases, leaving 12 bases of the junction unmatched. Germline assignment: CDR1 SEHNR and CDR2 FQNEAQ (reference sequence). CDR3 sequence reads: CASSPRDSQGTYEQYF. CDR3 nucleotides: TGTGCCAGCAGCCCAAGGGACAGTCAAGGGACCTACGAGCAGTACTTC. The complete variable domain, with remaining parts taken from reference TRBV7-9 and TRBJ2-7, reads DTGVSQNPRHKITKRGQNVTFRCDPISEHNRLYWYRQTLGQGPEFLTYFQNEAQLEKSRLLSDRFSAERPKGSFSTLEIQRTEQGDSAMYLCASSPRDSQGTYEQYFGPGTRLTVT.

The CDR3 here is CASSPPWRQETQYF. In DNA form, the CDR3 reads TGTGCCAGCTCACCACCGTGGAGACAAGAGACCCAGTACTTC. The V gene is TRBV18, the J gene TRBJ2-5; D is ambiguous. Trimming took off 0 bases at V and 2 bases at J, with 7 bases between the two ends. This CDR3 has 14 residues. Germline assignment: CDR1 KGHSH and CDR2 LQKENI.

In its sample, this clone was seen a few times. V and J are TRBV19 and TRBJ2-5, with TRBD1 identical over 10 bases. This CDR3 is 16 amino acids long. The ends lost 4 bases at V and 4 bases at J; junction bases unmatched: 9. The germline V gene has CDR1 LNHDA and CDR2 SQIVND (reference sequence). CDR3 nucleotides: TGTGCCAGTAGTACGGGACAGGGGTGGTTAGGAGAGACCCAGTACTTC. Its protein product is CASSTGQGWLGETQYF.

This clone was detected only once. The J gene is TRBJ1-5, the V gene TRBV5-1; 7 bases line up with TRBD1. The CDR3 is 14 residues long. With V trimmed by 2 bases and J by 5 bases, 4 bases remained unmatched. From germline, CDR1 is SGHRS and CDR2 YFSETQ. The CDR3: CASSFTGADQPQHF. DNA for the CDR3: TGCGCCAGCAGCTTCACAGGGGCGGATCAGCCCCAGCATTTT.

The rearrangement links TRBV6-5 to TRBJ1-5; 8 bases are a match to TRBD1. Germline V lookup: CDR1 MNHEY, CDR2 SVGAGI. V lost 7 bases to trimming and J lost 7 bases; unmatched junction nucleotides: 9. The length of the CDR3 is 14 residues. The CDR3 loop reads CASISDRGRQPQHF. The CDR3 bases are TGTGCCAGCATCTCCGACAGGGGTCGGCAGCCCCAGCATTTT.

V usage is TRBV2 and J usage is TRBJ2-3; the D gene is possibly TRBD2 (6 bases). Germline CDR1 is SNHLY and CDR2 is FYNNEI. The length of the CDR3 is 13 residues. V gave up 10 bases and J gave up 0 bases, with 11 bases separating them. CDR3 bases: TGTGCCACTAGGGACTGGAGCACAGATACGCAGTATTTT. Translating it yields CATRDWSTDTQYF.

The rearrangement joins TRBV2 to TRBJ2-4, with D hard to call. The CDR3 is 16 residues long. Between the trimmed V and J ends, which lost 6 bases and 1 base, there was a span of 16 bases. Germline-derived CDR1 and CDR2 are SNHLY and FYNNEI. The CDR3 DNA follows: TGTGCCAGCAGGGAAACTACTCTACTGGCCAAAAACATTCAGTACTTC. This gives the protein CASRETTLLAKNIQYF.

The genes are TRBV11-1 and TRBJ2-1; 7 bases align to TRBD2. The CDR3 runs to 14 residues. V lost 7 bases to trimming and J lost 4 bases; unmatched junction nucleotides: 7. Germline V CDR1 and CDR2: SGHAT, FQDESV (reference sequence). CDR3 loop: CASKIAGSYNEQFF. The CDR3 DNA sequence: TGTGCCAGCAAGATAGCGGGTTCTTACAATGAGCAGTTCTTC.

The chain employs TRBV7-2 and TRBJ1-1, with D hard to call. Germline-derived CDR1 and CDR2 are SGHTA and FQGNSA. V lost 2 bases and J lost 0, with 22 bases in between. This CDR3 has 19 amino acids. The CDR3 loop reads CASSLIRGNMVGVNTEAFF. In nucleotides, the CDR3 is TGTGCCAGCAGCTTAATTCGAGGGAATATGGTCGGGGTGAACACTGAAGCTTTCTTT.

This sequence joins TRBV6-5 and TRBJ1-5; D may be TRBD1 (5 bases). The CDR3 contains 12 residues. Germline V gene sequence: CDR1 MNHEY, CDR2 SVGAGI. V gave up 5 bases and J gave up 4 bases, with 6 bases separating them. DNA of the CDR3: TGTGCCAGCAGTAGGGGTAATCAGCCCCAGCATTTT. Translating gives CASSRGNQPQHF.

This clone appeared once. The genes are TRBV6-5 and TRBJ2-3, with TRBD2 matching 13 bases. The CDR3 extends over 14 amino acids. The ends lost 6 bases at V and 4 bases at J; junction bases unmatched: 1. CDR1 is MNHEY, CDR2 SVGAGI, per germline. The CDR3 bases are TGTGCCAGCAGAGGACTAGCGGGGGCAGATACGCAGTATTTT. This gives the protein CASRGLAGADTQYF.

This clone was observed a single time. This chain uses TRBV6-5 with TRBJ1-6; D may be TRBD1 (5 bases). CDR1 is MNHEY, CDR2 SVGAGI, per germline. V lost 6 bases, J lost 16 bases, and 22 bases lay in between. The CDR3 extends over 14 amino acids. CDR3 protein: CASSRLTERGTLHF. For the CDR3, the DNA is TGTGCCAGCAGCCGCCTGACAGAGCGGGGTACTCTCCACTTT.

The V and J genes are TRBV9 and TRBJ1-5; D is uncertain. The V and J ends lost 3 bases and 6 bases respectively, with 16 bases between them. The CDR3 contains 15 residues. Germline assignment: CDR1 SGDLS and CDR2 YYNGEE. The CDR3 sequence: CASSDTPQSFQPQHF. In nucleotides, the CDR3 is TGTGCCAGCAGCGACACACCACAATCCTTTCAGCCCCAGCATTTT.

The chain employs TRBV5-4 and TRBJ1-2; no clear D. Germline V gives CDR1 SGHNT, CDR2 YYREEE (reference sequence). The CDR3 is made up of 15 amino acids. The germline V and J ends were trimmed by 4 bases and 6 bases, with 19 bases remaining between them. The CDR3 sequence: CASSGTATGVHGYTF. The CDR3 DNA reads as TGTGCCAGCAGCGGCACCGCTACCGGAGTGCATGGCTACACCTTC. Based on the CDR3 plus reference TRBV5-4 and TRBJ1-2, the full variable domain is ETGVTQSPTHLIKTRGQQVTLRCSSQSGHNTVSWYQQALGQGPQFIFQYYREEENGRGNFPPRFSGLQFPNYSSELNVNALELDDSALYLCASSGTATGVHGYTFGSGTRLTVV.

The chain couples TRBV7-3 to TRBJ2-2; tentatively, D is TRBD2 (6 bases). Germline loops: CDR1 SGHTA, CDR2 FQGTGA. The CDR3 extends over 16 amino acids. Trimming pared 1 base from V and 3 bases from J, leaving 12 bases between. CDR3 DNA sequence: TGTGCCAGCAGCTTAATGGGAGGTCTCGACACCGGGGAGCTGTTTTTT. This encodes CASSLMGGLDTGELFF.

V usage is TRBV2 and J usage is TRBJ2-2; possible D gene TRBD1, 6 bases. This CDR3 has 15 residues. Germline V gene sequence: CDR1 SNHLY, CDR2 FYNNEI. Trimming took 6 bases from V and 3 from J, leaving 14 bases between them. Here the CDR3 reads CASSPTGIDTGELFF. In DNA form, the CDR3 reads TGTGCCAGCAGCCCCACAGGGATCGACACCGGGGAGCTGTTTTTT. The whole variable domain, remainder taken from reference TRBV2 and TRBJ2-2, is EPEVTQTPSHQVTQMGQEVILRCVPISNHLYFYWYRQILGQKVEFLVSFYNNEISEKSEIFDDQFSVERPDGSNFTLKIRSTKLEDSAMYFCASSPTGIDTGELFFGEGSRLTVL.

The chain uses TRBV9 and TRBJ2-3, with TRBD1 matching over 8 bases. There are 17 residues in the CDR3. Germline V CDR1 and CDR2: SGDLS, YYNGEE. Germline trimming cut 3 bases from V and 2 bases from J; bases unmatched to any gene: 11. The DNA of the CDR3 is TGTGCCAGCAGCGGAGAGGCTGGACAGGGACCCACAGATACGCAGTATTTT. Translation: CASSGEAGQGPTDTQYF.

This clone was observed a handful of times. This rearrangement joins TRBV28 to TRBJ2-5; 8 positions agree with TRBD2. Germline loops: CDR1 MDHEN, CDR2 SYDVKM. The CDR3 has 16 residues. V was pared by 2 bases and J by 1 base, with 6 bases of the junction left unmatched. This CDR3 is CASSLGGRGVQETQYF. The CDR3 bases are TGTGCCAGCAGTTTAGGTGGGCGGGGGGTCCAAGAGACCCAGTACTTC.

This rearrangement joins TRBV2 to TRBJ1-2; unclear D gene. The length of the CDR3 is 13 residues. Trimming pared 7 bases from V and 8 bases from J, leaving 17 bases between. Per germline, CDR1 SNHLY and CDR2 FYNNEI. The CDR3 DNA is TGTGCCAGCATGGTCATGTTCGGCGGCGGCTACACCTTC. It yields the protein CASMVMFGGGYTF.

This chain links TRBV7-3 with TRBJ1-5; 10 bases agree with TRBD1. CDR1 is SGHTA, CDR2 FQGTGA, per germline. V trimming: 5 bases; J trimming: 0 bases; junction bases outside the gene matches: 7. CDR3 length: 17 amino acids. Here the CDR3 reads CASSKRTGGDSNQPQHF. CDR3 DNA sequence: TGTGCCAGCAGCAAAAGGACAGGGGGGGATAGCAATCAGCCCCAGCATTTT.

This clone has a single count. The chain joins TRBV5-4 to TRBJ2-2; D might be TRBD1 (6 bases). V lost 3 bases, J lost 4 bases, and 13 bases lay in between. The CDR3 is made up of 15 amino acids. Looked up from germline, CDR1 is SGHNT and CDR2 is YYREEE (reference sequence). This CDR3 is CASSSGQIRTGELFF. CDR3 DNA: TGTGCCAGCAGCTCCGGACAGATACGCACCGGGGAGCTGTTTTTT.